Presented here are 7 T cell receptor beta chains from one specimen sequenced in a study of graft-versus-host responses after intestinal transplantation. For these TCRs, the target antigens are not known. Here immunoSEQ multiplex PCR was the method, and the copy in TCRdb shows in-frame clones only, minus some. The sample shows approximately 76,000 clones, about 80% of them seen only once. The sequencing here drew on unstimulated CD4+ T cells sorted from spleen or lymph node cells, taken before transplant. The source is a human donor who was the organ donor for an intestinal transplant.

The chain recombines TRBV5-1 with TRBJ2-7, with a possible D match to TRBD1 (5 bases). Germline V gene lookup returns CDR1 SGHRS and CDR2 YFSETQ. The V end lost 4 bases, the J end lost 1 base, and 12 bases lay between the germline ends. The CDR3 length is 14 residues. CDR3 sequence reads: CASSGARASYEQYV. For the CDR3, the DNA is TGCGCCAGCAGCGGTGCCAGGGCGTCCTACGAGCAGTACGTC.

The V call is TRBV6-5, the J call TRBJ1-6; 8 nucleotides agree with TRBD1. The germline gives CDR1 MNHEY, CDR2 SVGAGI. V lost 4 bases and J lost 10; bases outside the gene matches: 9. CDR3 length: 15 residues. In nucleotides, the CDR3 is TGTGCCAGCAGTTCAATTCGGACAGGGCAATCACCCCTCCACTTT. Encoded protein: CASSSIRTGQSPLHF.

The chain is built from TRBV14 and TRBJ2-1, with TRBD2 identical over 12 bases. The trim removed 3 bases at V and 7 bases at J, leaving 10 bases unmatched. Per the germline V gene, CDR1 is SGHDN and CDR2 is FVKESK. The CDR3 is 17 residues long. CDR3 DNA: TGTGCCAGCAGCCACGAATCTCTAGCGGGGGGGGGTAATGAGCAGTTCTTC. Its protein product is CASSHESLAGGGNEQFF.

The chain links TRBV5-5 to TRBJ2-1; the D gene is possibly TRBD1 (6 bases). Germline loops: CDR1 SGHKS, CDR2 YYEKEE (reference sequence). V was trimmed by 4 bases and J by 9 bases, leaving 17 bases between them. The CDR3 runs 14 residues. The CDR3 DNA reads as TGTGCCAGCAGCGGGGTCTTTGGGGGCTTTGAGCAGTTCTTC. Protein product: CASSGVFGGFEQFF.

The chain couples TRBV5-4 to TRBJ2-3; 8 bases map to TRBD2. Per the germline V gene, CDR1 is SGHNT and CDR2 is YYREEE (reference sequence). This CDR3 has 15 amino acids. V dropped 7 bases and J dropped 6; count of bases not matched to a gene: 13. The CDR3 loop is CASQISGGPPDTQYF. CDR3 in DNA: TGTGCCAGCCAAATCAGCGGGGGCCCCCCTGATACGCAGTATTTT.

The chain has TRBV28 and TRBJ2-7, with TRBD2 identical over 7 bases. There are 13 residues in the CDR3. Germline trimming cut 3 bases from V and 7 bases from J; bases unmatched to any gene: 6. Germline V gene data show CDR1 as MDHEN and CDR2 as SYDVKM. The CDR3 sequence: CASSFWGGLEQYV. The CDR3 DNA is TGTGCCAGCAGTTTTTGGGGGGGACTGGAGCAGTACGTC.

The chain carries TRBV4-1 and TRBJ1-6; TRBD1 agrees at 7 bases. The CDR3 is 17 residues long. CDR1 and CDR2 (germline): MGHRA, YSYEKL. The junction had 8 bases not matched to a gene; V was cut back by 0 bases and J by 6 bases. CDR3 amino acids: CASSQDHRGLGNSPLHF. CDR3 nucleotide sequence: TGCGCCAGCAGCCAAGATCACAGGGGATTAGGTAATTCACCCCTCCACTTT.